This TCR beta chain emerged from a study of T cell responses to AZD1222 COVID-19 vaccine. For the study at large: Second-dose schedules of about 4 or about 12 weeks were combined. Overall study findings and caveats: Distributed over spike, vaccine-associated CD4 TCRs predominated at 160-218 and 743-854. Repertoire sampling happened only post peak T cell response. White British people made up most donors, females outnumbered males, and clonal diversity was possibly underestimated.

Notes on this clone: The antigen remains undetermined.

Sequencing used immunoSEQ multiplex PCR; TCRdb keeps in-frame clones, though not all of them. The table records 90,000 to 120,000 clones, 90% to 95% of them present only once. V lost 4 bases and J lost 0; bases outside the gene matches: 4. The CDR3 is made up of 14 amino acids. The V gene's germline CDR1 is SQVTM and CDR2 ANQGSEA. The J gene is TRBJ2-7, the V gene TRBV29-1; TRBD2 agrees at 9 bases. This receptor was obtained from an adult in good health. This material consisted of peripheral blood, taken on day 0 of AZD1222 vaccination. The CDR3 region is CSVVASGNSYEQYF. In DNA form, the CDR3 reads TGCAGCGTTGTGGCTAGCGGGAACTCCTACGAGCAGTACTTC.